This TCR beta chain came from a study of blood T cell repertoires in COVID-19. Overall study: Acute and convalescent COVID-19 samples came from the United States, Italy and Spain. Nucleic acid was either cDNA or gDNA, and it came from T cells, B-cell-depleted T cells, or PBMCs.

Original analysis: Amplification of reference gene primers was used by the study to estimate nucleated cell counts. Clones were read by immunoSEQ multiplex PCR, and TCRdb kept only the in-frame ones, dropping some. That table is the source of V, J and clone size, and D and trimming were worked out from the DNA. The sample contains over 200,000 clones, under 90% of which appear only once. Sequencing was carried out using peripheral blood. This receptor was obtained from a woman older than 75 with active or convalescent COVID-19.

CDR3: CASSQDLGQGNQPQHF. DNA for the CDR3: TGCGCCAGCAGCCAAGATTTGGGACAGGGGAATCAGCCCCAGCATTTT. This chain connects TRBV4-1 to TRBJ1-5; TRBD1 aligns across 10 bases. This CDR3 is built from 16 residues. V dropped 0 bases and J dropped 4; count of bases not matched to a gene: 3. CDR1 and CDR2 (germline): MGHRA, YSYEKL.